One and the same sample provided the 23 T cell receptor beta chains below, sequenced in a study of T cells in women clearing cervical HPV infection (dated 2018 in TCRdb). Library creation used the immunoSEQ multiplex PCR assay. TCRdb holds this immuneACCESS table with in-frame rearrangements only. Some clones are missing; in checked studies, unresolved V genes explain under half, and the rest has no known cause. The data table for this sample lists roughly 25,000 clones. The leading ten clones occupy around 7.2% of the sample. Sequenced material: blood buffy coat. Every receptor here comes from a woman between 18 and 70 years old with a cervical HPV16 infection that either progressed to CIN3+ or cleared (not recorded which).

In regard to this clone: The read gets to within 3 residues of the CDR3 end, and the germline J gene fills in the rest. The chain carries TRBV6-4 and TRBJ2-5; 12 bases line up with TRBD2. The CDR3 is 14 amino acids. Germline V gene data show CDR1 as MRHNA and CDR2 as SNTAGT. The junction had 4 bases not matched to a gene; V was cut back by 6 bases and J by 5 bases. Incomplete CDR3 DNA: TGTGCCAGCAGAAGACTAGCGGGAGTTGAGACC. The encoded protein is CASRRLAGVET. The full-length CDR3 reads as CASRRLAGVETQYF.

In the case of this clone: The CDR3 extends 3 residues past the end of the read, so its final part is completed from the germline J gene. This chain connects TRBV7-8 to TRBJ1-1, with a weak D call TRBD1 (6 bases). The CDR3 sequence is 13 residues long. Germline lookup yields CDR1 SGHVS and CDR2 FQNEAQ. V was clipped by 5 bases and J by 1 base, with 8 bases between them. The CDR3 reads CASSGQQNTEAFF. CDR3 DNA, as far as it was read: TGTGCCAGCAGCGGACAGCAGAACACTGAA.

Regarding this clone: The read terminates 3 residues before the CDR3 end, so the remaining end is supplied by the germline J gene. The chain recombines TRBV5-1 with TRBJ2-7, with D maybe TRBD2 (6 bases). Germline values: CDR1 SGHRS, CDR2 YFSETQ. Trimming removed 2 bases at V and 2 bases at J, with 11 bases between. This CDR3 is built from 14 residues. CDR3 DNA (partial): TGCGCCAGCAGCTTTCTAGCGCGAACCTACGAG. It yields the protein CASSFLARTYE. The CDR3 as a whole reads CASSFLARTYEQYF.

CDR3 in amino acids: CASSMGQGAADTQYF. The DNA read from the CDR3 is TGTGCCAGTAGTATGGGACAGGGGGCCGCAGATACG. The V call is TRBV19, the J call TRBJ2-3; 12 nucleotides align to TRBD1. The CDR3 end is not reached by the read, which stops 3 residues before it; the germline J gene fills it in. J gave up 4 bases and V 3 bases, and 2 bases lay outside the gene matches. This CDR3 is 15 amino acids long. The germline gives CDR1 LNHDA, CDR2 SQIVND (reference sequence).

Partial CDR3 DNA: TGTGCCAGCAGCCCCCGAGGGTCGAACACTGAA. Residues: CASSPRGSNTE. The whole CDR3 protein is CASSPRGSNTEAFF. V and J are TRBV14 and TRBJ1-1; D not certain. The read stops 3 residues short of the end of the CDR3; the missing end is completed from the germline J gene. V was clipped by 4 bases and J by 1 base, with 10 bases between them. The germline V gene encodes CDR1 SGHDN and CDR2 FVKESK. This CDR3 is 14 amino acids long.

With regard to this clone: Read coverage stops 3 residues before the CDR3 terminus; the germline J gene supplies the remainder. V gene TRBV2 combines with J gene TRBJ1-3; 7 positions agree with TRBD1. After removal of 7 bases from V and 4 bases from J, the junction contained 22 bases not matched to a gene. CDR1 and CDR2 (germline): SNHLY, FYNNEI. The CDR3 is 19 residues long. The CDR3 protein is CASNPGQIFTFSGGNTIYF. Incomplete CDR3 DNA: TGTGCCAGCAACCCGGGACAGATTTTTACCTTCTCTGGAGGAAACACC. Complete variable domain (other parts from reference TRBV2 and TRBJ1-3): EPEVTQTPSHQVTQMGQEVILRCVPISNHLYFYWYRQILGQKVEFLVSFYNNEISEKSEIFDDQFSVERPDGSNFTLKIRSTKLEDSAMYFCASNPGQIFTFSGGNTIYFGEGSWLTVV.

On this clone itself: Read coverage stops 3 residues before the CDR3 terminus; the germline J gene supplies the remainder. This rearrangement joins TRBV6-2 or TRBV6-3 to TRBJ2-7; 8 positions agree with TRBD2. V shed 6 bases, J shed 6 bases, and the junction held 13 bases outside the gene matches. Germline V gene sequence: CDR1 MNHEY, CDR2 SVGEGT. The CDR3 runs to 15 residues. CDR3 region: CASRRTGGGLSEQYF. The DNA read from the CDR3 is TGTGCCAGCAGAAGAACGGGGGGGGGCCTCTCCGAG.

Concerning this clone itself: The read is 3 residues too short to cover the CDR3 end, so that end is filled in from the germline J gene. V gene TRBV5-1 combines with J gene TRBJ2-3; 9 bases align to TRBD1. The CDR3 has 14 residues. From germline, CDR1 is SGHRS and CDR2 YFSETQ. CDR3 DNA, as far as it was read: TGCGCCAGCAGCAAACAGGGGGCTGTAGAGACG. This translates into CASSKQGAVET. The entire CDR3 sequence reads CASSKQGAVETQYF.

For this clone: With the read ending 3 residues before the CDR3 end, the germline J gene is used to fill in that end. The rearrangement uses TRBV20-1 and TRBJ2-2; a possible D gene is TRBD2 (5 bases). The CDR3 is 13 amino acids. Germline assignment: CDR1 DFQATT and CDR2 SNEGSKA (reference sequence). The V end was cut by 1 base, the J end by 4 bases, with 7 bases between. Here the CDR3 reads CSARGTVTGELFF. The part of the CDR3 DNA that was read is TGCAGTGCTAGAGGGACTGTCACCGGGGAG.

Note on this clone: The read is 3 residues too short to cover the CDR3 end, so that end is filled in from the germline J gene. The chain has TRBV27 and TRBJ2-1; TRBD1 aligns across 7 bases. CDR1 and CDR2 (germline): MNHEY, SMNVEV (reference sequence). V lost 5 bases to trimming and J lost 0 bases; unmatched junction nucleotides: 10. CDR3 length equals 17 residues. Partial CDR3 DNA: TGTGCCAGCAGTGCTATTGGGACAGCCAGCTCCTACAATGAG. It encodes CASSAIGTASSYNE. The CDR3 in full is CASSAIGTASSYNEQFF.

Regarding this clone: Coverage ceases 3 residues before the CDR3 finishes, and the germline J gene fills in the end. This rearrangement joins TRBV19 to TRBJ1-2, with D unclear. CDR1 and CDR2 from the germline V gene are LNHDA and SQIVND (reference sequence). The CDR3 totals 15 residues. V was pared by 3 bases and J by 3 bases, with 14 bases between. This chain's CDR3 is CASSIPGGGYYGYTF. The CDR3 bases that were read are TGTGCCAGTAGTATTCCTGGAGGCGGCTACTATGGC.

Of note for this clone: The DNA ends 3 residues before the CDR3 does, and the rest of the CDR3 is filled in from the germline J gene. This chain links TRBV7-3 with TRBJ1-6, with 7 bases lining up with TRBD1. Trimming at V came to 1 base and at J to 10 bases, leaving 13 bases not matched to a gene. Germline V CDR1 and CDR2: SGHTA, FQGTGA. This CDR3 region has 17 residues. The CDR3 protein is CASSLNAVAGGYSPLHF. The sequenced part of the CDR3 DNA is TGTGCCAGCAGCTTAAACGCTGTGGCAGGGGGGTACTCACCC.

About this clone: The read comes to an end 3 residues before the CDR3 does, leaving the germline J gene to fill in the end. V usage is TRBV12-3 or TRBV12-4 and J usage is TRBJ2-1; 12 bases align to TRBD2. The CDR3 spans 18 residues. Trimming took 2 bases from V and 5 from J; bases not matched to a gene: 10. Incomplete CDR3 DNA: TGTGCCAGCAGTTTACCCCGCAGGACTAGCGGGACCCACAATGAG. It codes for CASSLPRRTSGTHNE. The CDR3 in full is CASSLPRRTSGTHNEQFF.

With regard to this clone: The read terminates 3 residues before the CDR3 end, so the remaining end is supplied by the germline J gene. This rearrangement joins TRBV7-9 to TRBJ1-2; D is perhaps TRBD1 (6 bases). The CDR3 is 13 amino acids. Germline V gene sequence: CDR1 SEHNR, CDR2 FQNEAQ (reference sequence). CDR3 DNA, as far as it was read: TGTGCCAGCGGGGACATTTGGACAGATACC. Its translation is CASGDIWTDT. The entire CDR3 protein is CASGDIWTDTYTF.

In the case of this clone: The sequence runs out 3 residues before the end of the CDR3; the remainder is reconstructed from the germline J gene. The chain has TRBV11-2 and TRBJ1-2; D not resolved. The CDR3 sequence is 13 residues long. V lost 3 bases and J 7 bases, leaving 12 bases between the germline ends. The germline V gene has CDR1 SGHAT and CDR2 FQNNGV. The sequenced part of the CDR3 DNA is TGTGCCAGCAGCTTCCAGGCAGCAGGTGGC. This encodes CASSFQAAGG. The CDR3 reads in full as CASSFQAAGGYTF.

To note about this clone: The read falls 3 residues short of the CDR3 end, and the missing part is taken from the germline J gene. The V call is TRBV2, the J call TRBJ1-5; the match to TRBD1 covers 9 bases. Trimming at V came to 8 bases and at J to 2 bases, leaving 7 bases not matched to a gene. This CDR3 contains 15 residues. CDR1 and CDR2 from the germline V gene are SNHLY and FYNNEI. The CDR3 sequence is CASVQDRGRNQPQHF. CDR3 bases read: TGTGCCAGCGTTCAGGACAGGGGTCGCAATCAGCCC.

This CDR3 reads CASTRGLSNEQYF. The part of the CDR3 DNA that was read is TGTGCCAGCACCAGGGGGCTTAGCAACGAG. This rearrangement joins TRBV2 to TRBJ2-7; 8 bases align to TRBD1. The sequence runs out 3 residues before the end of the CDR3; the remainder is reconstructed from the germline J gene. The CDR3 consists of 13 residues. Germline V gives CDR1 SNHLY, CDR2 FYNNEI. J gave up 5 bases and V 7 bases, and 7 bases lay outside the gene matches.

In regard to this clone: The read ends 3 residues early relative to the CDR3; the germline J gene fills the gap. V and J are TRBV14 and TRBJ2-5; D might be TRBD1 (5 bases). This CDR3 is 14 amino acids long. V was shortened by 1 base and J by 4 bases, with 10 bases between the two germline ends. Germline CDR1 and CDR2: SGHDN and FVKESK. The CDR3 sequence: CASSQVFQGETQYF. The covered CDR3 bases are TGTGCCAGCAGCCAAGTATTTCAGGGAGAGACC.

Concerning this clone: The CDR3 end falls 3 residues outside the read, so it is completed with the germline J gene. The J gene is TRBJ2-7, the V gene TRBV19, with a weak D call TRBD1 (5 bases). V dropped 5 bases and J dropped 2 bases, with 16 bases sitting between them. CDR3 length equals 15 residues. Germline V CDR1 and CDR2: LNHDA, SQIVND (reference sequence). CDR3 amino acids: CASSEFGRAAYEQYF. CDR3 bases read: TGTGCCAGTAGTGAGTTTGGCAGGGCAGCCTACGAG.

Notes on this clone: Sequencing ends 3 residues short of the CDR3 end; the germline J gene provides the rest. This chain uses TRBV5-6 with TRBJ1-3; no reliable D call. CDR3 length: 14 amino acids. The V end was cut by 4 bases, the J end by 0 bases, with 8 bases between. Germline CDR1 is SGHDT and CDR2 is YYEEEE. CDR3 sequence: CASSQSDSGNTIYF. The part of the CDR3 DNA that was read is TGTGCCAGCAGCCAGAGTGACTCTGGAAACACC.

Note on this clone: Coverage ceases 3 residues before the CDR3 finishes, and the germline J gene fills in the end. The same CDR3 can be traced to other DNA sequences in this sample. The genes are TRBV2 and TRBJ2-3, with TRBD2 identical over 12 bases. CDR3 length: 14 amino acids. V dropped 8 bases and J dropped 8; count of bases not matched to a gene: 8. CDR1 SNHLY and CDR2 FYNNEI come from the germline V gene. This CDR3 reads CASLLAGGPVTQYF. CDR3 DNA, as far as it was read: TGTGCCAGCCTTCTAGCGGGAGGGCCGGTTACG.

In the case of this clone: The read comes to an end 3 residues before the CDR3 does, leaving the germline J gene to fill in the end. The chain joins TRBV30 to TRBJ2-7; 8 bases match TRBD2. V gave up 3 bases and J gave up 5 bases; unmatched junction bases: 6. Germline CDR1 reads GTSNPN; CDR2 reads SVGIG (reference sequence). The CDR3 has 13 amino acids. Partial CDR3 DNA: TGTGCCTGGAGAAAGAAAGCGGGAGACGAG. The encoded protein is CAWRKKAGDE. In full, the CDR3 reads CAWRKKAGDEQYF.

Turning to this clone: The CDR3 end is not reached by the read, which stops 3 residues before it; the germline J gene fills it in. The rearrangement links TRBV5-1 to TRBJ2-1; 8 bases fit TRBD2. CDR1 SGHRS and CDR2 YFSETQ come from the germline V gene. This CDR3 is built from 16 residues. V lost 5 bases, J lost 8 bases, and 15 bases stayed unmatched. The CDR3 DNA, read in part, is TGCGCCAGCAGTAAGCCGCGGGAGGCCCCCTCTGATGAG. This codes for CASSKPREAPSDE. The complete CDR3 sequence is CASSKPREAPSDEQFF.